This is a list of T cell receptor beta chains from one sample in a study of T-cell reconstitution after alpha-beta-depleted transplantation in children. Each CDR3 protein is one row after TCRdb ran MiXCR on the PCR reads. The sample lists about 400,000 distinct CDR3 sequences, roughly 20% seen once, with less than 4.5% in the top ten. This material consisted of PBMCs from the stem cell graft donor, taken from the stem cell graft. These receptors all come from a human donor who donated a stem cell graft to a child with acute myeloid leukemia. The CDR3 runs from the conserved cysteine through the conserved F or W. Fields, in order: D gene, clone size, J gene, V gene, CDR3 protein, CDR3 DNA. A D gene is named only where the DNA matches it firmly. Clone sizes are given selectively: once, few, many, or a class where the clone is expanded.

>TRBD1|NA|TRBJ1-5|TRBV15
CATSIRQGGNQPQHF
TGTGCCACCAGCATAAGACAGGGAGGCAATCAGCCCCAGCATTTT
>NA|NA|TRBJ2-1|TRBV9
CASSVVGRLVDEQFF
TGTGCCAGCAGCGTAGTCGGGCGCTTGGTAGACGAGCAGTTCTTC
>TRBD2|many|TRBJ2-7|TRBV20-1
CSVNPGLAGEEQYF
TGCAGTGTTAACCCTGGACTAGCGGGAGAGGAGCAGTACTTC
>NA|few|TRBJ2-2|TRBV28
CASRRQTGELFF
TGTGCCAGCAGGAGGCAGACCGGGGAGCTGTTTTTT
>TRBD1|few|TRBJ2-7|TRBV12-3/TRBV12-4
CATRGTVSYEQYF
TGTGCCACGAGGGGGACAGTGAGCTACGAGCAGTACTTC
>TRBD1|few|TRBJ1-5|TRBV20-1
CSATLGQYSNQPQHF
TGCAGTGCAACCTTGGGACAGTATAGCAATCAGCCCCAGCATTTT
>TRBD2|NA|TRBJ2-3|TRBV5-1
CASSLELAGGPGGTQYF
TGCGCCAGCAGCTTGGAACTAGCGGGAGGCCCGGGAGGTACGCAGTATTTT
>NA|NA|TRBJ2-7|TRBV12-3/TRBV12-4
CASSLSTGYEQYF
TGTGCCAGCAGTTTATCGACAGGCTACGAGCAGTACTTC
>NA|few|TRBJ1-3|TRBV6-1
CASAAAAGNTIYF
TGTGCCAGCGCGGCGGCGGCTGGAAACACCATATATTTT
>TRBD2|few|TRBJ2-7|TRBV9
CASSPGTSGPQGEQYF
TGTGCCAGCAGCCCCGGGACTAGCGGACCCCAGGGCGAGCAGTACTTC
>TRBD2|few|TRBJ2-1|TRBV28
CASSQSGSYEQFF
TGTGCCAGCTCCCAAAGCGGGAGCTATGAGCAGTTCTTC
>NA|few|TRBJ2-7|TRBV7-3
CASSLGRGLINEQYF
TGTGCCAGCAGCTTAGGTCGGGGACTCATCAACGAGCAGTACTTC
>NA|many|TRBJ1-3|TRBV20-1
CSARKDSLYSGNTIYF
TGCAGTGCTAGAAAGGACTCTTTGTACTCTGGAAACACCATATATTTT
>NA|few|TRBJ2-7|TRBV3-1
CASSQNPGEQYF
TGTGCCAGCAGCCAAAACCCTGGCGAGCAGTACTTC
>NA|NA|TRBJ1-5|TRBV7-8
CASSASGSTQPQHF
TGTGCCAGCAGCGCTTCGGGGAGTACTCAGCCCCAGCATTTT
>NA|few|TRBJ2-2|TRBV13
CASIPGRRDGELFF
TGTGCCAGCATCCCAGGACGGCGGGACGGGGAGCTGTTTTTT
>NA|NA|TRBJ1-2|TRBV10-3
CAIKPGENYGYTF
TGTGCCATCAAGCCAGGCGAAAACTATGGCTACACCTTC
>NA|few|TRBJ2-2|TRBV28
CASKEQGGTGELFF
TGTGCCAGCAAGGAACAGGGTGGCACCGGGGAGCTGTTTTTT
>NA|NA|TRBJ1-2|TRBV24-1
CATSAGQNYGYTF
TGTGCCACCAGTGCCGGACAGAACTATGGCTACACCTTC
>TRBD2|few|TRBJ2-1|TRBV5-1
CASSFPAGVYNEQFF
TGCGCCAGCAGCTTCCCAGCGGGAGTCTACAATGAGCAGTTCTTC
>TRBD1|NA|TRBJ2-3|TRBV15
CATSSRDSYTDTQYF
TGTGCCACCAGCAGCCGGGACAGTTACACAGATACGCAGTATTTT
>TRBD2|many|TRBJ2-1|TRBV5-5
CASSLGLAGILGDEQFF
TGTGCCAGCAGCCTAGGACTAGCGGGGATCCTTGGGGATGAGCAGTTCTTC
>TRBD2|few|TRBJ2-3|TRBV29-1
CSVLGPGGASTDTQYF
TGCAGCGTTTTGGGTCCGGGGGGAGCAAGCACAGATACGCAGTATTTT
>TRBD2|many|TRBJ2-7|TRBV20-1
CSAVPGLAGVEQYF
TGCAGTGCTGTTCCGGGACTAGCGGGAGTCGAGCAGTACTTC
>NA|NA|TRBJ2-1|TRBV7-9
CASSLMDYNEQFF
TGTGCCAGCAGCTTAATGGATTACAATGAGCAGTTCTTC
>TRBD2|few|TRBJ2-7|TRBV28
CASSFGGGEVREQYF
TGTGCCAGCAGTTTCGGCGGGGGAGAGGTCCGCGAGCAGTACTTC
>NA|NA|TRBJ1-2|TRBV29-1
CSVGAGASYGYTF
TGCAGCGTTGGGGCAGGGGCTTCCTATGGCTACACCTTC
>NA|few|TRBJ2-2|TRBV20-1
CSARDTGELFF
TGCAGTGCTAGGGACACCGGGGAGCTGTTTTTT
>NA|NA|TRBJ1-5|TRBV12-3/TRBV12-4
CASSVIRQPQHF
TGTGCCAGCAGTGTAATACGGCAGCCCCAGCATTTT
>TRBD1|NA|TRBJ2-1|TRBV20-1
CSGPSAGGWNEQFF
TGCAGTGGTCCCTCGGCAGGGGGATGGAATGAGCAGTTCTTC
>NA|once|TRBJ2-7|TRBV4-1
CASSQEPAGYEQYF
TGCGCCAGCAGCCAAGAACCGGCGGGTTACGAGCAGTACTTC
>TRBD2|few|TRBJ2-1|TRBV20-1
CSATASGLADNEQFF
TGCAGTGCTACAGCTTCGGGACTAGCGGACAATGAGCAGTTCTTC
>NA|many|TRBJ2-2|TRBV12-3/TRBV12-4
CASSFGVTGELFF
TGTGCCAGCAGTTTCGGGGTCACCGGGGAGCTGTTTTTT
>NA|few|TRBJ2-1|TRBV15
CATSTLEGNSNEQFF
TGTGCCACCAGCACCCTGGAGGGGAATTCCAATGAGCAGTTCTTC
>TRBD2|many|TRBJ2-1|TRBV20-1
CSFSSGRVDNEQFF
TGCAGTTTTTCTAGCGGGAGGGTAGACAATGAGCAGTTCTTC
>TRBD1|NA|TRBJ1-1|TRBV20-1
CSARARQGVYTEAFF
TGCAGTGCTAGAGCCCGACAGGGGGTGTACACTGAAGCTTTCTTT
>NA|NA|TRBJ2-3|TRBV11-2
CASSLEPPSTQYF
TGTGCCAGCAGCTTAGAACCGCCCAGTACGCAGTATTTT
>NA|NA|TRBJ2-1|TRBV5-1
CASREDLSSYNEQFF
TGCGCCAGCAGAGAGGACTTGAGCTCCTACAATGAGCAGTTCTTC
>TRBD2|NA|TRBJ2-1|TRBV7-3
CASSIQLAGGYNEQFF
TGTGCCAGCAGCATACAACTAGCGGGAGGATACAATGAGCAGTTCTTC
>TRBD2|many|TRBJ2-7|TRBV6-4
CASSDPGLAGAPRIEQYF
TGTGCCAGCAGTGACCCCGGACTAGCGGGAGCTCCTCGTATCGAGCAGTACTTC
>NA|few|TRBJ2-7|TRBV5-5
CASQLSHRGVTYEQYF
TGTGCCTCGCAGCTTAGCCACCGAGGGGTCACCTACGAGCAGTACTTC
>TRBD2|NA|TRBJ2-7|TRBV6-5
CASSYGLAGGYEQYF
TGTGCCAGCAGTTACGGACTAGCGGGCGGCTACGAGCAGTACTTC
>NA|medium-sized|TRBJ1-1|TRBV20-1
CSARTQGRWTEAFF
TGCAGTGCTAGAACACAGGGAAGGTGGACTGAAGCTTTCTTT